The present TCR beta chain was sequenced within a study of blood T cell repertoires in COVID-19. Some clones are missing from TCRdb's copy, which holds only in-frame ones; the method was immunoSEQ multiplex PCR. The sample has about 250,000 clones, about 93% seen once; the top ten hold approximately 1.9%. V trimming: 4 bases; J trimming: 8 bases; junction bases outside the gene matches: 13. The CDR3 runs 15 residues. Germline V CDR1 and CDR2: SGHRS, YFSETQ. Participants spanned ages roughly 18 to 95 years and resided in about 25 US areas. For recovered donors of Cohort 3, there were two negative PCRs, clearance, or symptom resolution.

Source material: PBMCs or T cells enriched from blood (not recorded which). The chain recombines TRBV5-1 with TRBJ1-2; TRBD1 agrees at 8 bases. This TCR was sampled from a woman in her late teens or twenties who had recovered from COVID-19. The CDR3 loop reads CASSLRQGRPGGYTF. CDR3 bases: TGCGCCAGCAGCCTAAGACAGGGGCGGCCCGGGGGCTACACCTTC.